The 8 T cell receptor beta chains below come from one sample, sequenced in a study of cytomegalovirus exposure and HLA in healthy donors. The PCR employed 60 Vbeta primers together with 13 Jbeta primers. Clones were sequenced by immunoSEQ multiplex PCR, and TCRdb holds only the in-frame ones, with some missing. The sample gives under 200,000 clones, around two thirds of which show up once; 2.5% to 3% is in the top ten. Sequences were obtained from PBMCs. The receptors stem from a man aged 40-50 years in good health and CMV-seronegative.

V gene TRBV6-5 combines with J gene TRBJ1-1; D is possibly TRBD1 (5 bases). Germline V lookup: CDR1 MNHEY, CDR2 SVGAGI. There are 12 residues in the CDR3. The V and J ends lost 6 bases and 5 bases respectively, with 10 bases between them. The CDR3 protein is CASRAGGTEAFF. CDR3 DNA sequence: TGTGCCAGCAGGGCTGGGGGGACTGAAGCTTTCTTT.

This clone was seen a handful of times. The J gene is TRBJ2-3, the V gene TRBV10-3; 8 nucleotides line up with TRBD2. With V trimmed by 2 bases and J by 4 bases, 5 bases remained unmatched. The CDR3 spans 15 residues. CDR1 is ENHRY, CDR2 SYGVKD, per germline. In nucleotides, the CDR3 is TGTGCCATCAGTGAGGAGCGGGGGATATCAGATACGCAGTATTTT. This encodes CAISEERGISDTQYF.

V and J are TRBV2 and TRBJ2-2; 7 nucleotides agree with TRBD2. The CDR3 extends over 16 amino acids. V lost 1 base, J lost 7 bases, and 9 bases stayed unmatched. CDR1 is SNHLY, CDR2 FYNNEI, per germline. In DNA form, the CDR3 reads TGTGCCAGCAGTGAAGTTGGGGGGGGATTAGGCGGGGAGCTGTTTTTT. Its protein is CASSEVGGGLGGELFF.

Notes on this clone: In the same sample, other DNA sequences code for this CDR3. V is TRBV18 and J is TRBJ2-7; D might be TRBD2 (5 bases). Germline V gene data show CDR1 as KGHSH and CDR2 as LQKENI. V was shortened by 0 bases and J by 6 bases, with 9 bases between the two germline ends. The CDR3 is made up of 13 amino acids. The CDR3 sequence is CASSPPSRGEQYF. The DNA of the CDR3 is TGTGCCAGCTCACCACCTTCCCGGGGCGAGCAGTACTTC.

The V call is TRBV6-1, the J call TRBJ1-2, with D possibly TRBD1 on 5 matching bases. Trimming removed 3 bases from V and 8 bases from J, with 13 bases in between. The CDR3 is made up of 13 amino acids. Germline V gene lookup returns CDR1 MNHNS and CDR2 SASEGT. The CDR3 here is CASSESGLFGYTF. The CDR3 DNA is TGTGCCAGCAGTGAGTCAGGGCTTTTCGGCTACACCTTC.

The genes are TRBV5-3 and TRBJ2-7; 10 bases align to TRBD2. TRBV5-3 is placed among ORFs of uncertain function. The CDR3 covers 19 residues. V gave up 0 bases and J gave up 0 bases; unmatched junction bases: 12. CDR3 sequence (DNA): TGTGCCAGAAGCTTGGCCTCCACTGGACTAGCGGACAGCTCCTACGAGCAGTACTTC. Translated, it gives CARSLASTGLADSSYEQYF.

V is TRBV19 and J is TRBJ1-5; D is undetermined. V lost 1 base and J lost 5, with 6 bases in between. The CDR3 loop spans 13 amino acids. Per germline, CDR1 LNHDA and CDR2 SQIVND (reference sequence). The CDR3 sequence is CASSIVQDQPQHF. In nucleotides, the CDR3 is TGTGCCAGTAGTATAGTTCAGGATCAGCCCCAGCATTTT.

About this clone itself: Relative to the germline gene, one junction end is altered; a read error may explain this. The chain couples TRBV7-9 to TRBJ2-5; D might be TRBD2 (7 bases). The CDR3 extends over 16 amino acids. Germline-derived CDR1 and CDR2 are SEHNR and FQNEAQ (reference sequence). The CDR3 loop is CSSSLLGGPSQETQYF. Written as DNA, the CDR3 is TGTTCCAGCAGCTTATTGGGGGGGCCTTCTCAAGAGACCCAGTACTTC.